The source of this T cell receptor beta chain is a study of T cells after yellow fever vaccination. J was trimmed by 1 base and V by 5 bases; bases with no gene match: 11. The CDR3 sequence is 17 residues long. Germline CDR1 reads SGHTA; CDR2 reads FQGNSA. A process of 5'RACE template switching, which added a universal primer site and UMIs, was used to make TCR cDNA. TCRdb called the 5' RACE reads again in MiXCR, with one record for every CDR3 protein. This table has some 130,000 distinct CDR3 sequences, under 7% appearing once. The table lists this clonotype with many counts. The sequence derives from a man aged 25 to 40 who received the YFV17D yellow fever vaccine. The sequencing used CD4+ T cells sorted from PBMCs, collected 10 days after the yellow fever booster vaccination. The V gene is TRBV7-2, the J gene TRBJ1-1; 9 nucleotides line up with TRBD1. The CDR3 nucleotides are TGTGCCAGCAGCCTGAGGACAGGGGCAGAGGCGAACACTGAAGCTTTCTTT. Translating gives CASSLRTGAEANTEAFF.